A selection of T cell receptor beta chains follows, all from one sample in a study of regulatory T cells in long-lasting Graves disease. TCRdb fed the multiplex PCR reads into MiXCR, producing one record per CDR3 protein. The table lists 350,000 to 500,000 distinct CDR3 sequences, about 17% of them singletons. This same sample was also part of a study on T cells in Graves' hyperthyroidism and ophthalmopathy.

The sequenced sample was peripheral blood mononuclear cells (PBMCs), obtained at new diagnosis, from a patient treated with antithyroid drugs. The receptor set was obtained from a woman in her 30s with Graves disease. Both conserved end residues are part of each CDR3. The order of the fields is J gene, D gene, clone size, V gene, CDR3 protein, CDR3 DNA. A D gene is named only where the DNA matches it firmly. Rows may omit the clone size; those that give it use once, few, many or a size class.

TRBJ2-1 - many TRBV11-3 CASSSTGTGPNEQFF TGTGCCAGCAGCTCGACCGGTACAGGGCCCAATGAGCAGTTCTTC
TRBJ2-2 - many TRBV13 CASSRSLTHLNTGELFF TGTGCCAGCAGCCGTTCTTTGACACACCTAAACACCGGGGAGCTGTTTTTT
TRBJ2-7 TRBD1 - TRBV27 CASSLTGTGDYEQYF TGTGCCAGCAGTCTAACCGGGACAGGGGATTACGAGCAGTACTTC
TRBJ2-1 TRBD2 many TRBV3-1 CASSQDTRWREGHNEQFF TGTGCCAGCAGCCAAGATACCCGTTGGCGGGAGGGCCACAATGAGCAGTTCTTC
TRBJ1-2 - many TRBV6-2/TRBV6-3 CASSTGSDGYTF TGTGCCAGCAGCACGGGGTCGGACGGCTACACCTTC
TRBJ2-7 - many TRBV20-1 CSARSMDSYEQYF TGCAGTGCTAGATCGATGGACAGTTACGAGCAGTACTTC
TRBJ1-2 TRBD1 many TRBV28 CASSSNWGDRVSF TGTGCCAGCAGTTCGAATTGGGGCGACAGGGTATCCTTC
TRBJ1-5 - - TRBV5-6 CASSTGSYQPQHF TGTGCCAGCAGCACGGGGAGCTATCAGCCCCAGCATTTT
TRBJ1-5 - many TRBV20-1 CSARAPRMGQPQHF TGCAGTGCTAGAGCCCCCAGAATGGGTCAGCCCCAGCATTTT
TRBJ2-3 - many TRBV28 CASSTGGQTTDTQYF TGTGCCAGCAGTACGGGGGGACAGACCACAGATACGCAGTATTTT
TRBJ2-1 - many TRBV6-1 CASSGRYGGGRGGNEQFF TGTGCCAGCAGTGGCCGCTACGGAGGCGGGAGAGGGGGCAATGAGCAGTTCTTC
TRBJ2-1 - many TRBV5-1 CASSLDSGASQFF TGCGCCAGCAGCTTGGATTCAGGGGCTTCCCAGTTCTTC
TRBJ1-2 - few TRBV6-1 CASSDQGTDVYGYTF TGTGCCAGCAGTGACCAGGGGACGGATGTCTATGGCTACACCTTC
TRBJ2-7 - many TRBV5-1 CASSYLIQGSYEQYF TGCGCCAGCAGCTACTTAATTCAGGGCTCCTACGAGCAGTACTTC
TRBJ1-2 - many TRBV28 CASSLSSVVSRNYGYTF TGTGCCAGCAGTTTATCCTCGGTAGTATCTAGGAACTATGGCTACACCTTC
TRBJ1-2 - - TRBV7-8 CASSLERASFGGRNGYTF TGTGCCAGCAGCTTAGAGCGGGCCTCCTTCGGTGGGCGTAATGGCTACACCTTC
TRBJ2-3 - many TRBV3-1 CASGPFERTDTQYF TGTGCCAGCGGGCCCTTCGAGAGGACAGATACGCAGTATTTT
TRBJ2-1 - many TRBV11-3 CASSLAPINEQFF TGTGCCAGCAGCTTAGCTCCAATCAATGAGCAGTTCTTC
TRBJ2-1 TRBD2 many TRBV20-1 CSAGRESSYNEQFF TGCAGTGCGGGGCGGGAGAGCTCCTACAATGAGCAGTTCTTC
TRBJ2-1 - - TRBV28 CASRVGAGGHYNEQFF TGTGCCAGCAGGGTGGGGGCGGGTGGCCACTACAATGAGCAGTTCTTC
TRBJ2-1 - - TRBV2 CASSIDNEQFF TGTGCCAGCAGTATAGACAATGAGCAGTTCTTC
TRBJ2-3 - few TRBV10-3 CAISLDDAQYF TGTGCCATCAGTCTTGACGATGCGCAGTATTTT
TRBJ2-1 - few TRBV6-5 CASSSFRGSSYNEQFF TGTGCCAGCAGTTCCTTCCGGGGGAGCTCCTACAATGAGCAGTTCTTC
TRBJ1-5 TRBD1 - TRBV7-6 CASSLEAGQGFQPQHF TGTGCCAGCAGCTTAGAAGCGGGACAGGGTTTTCAGCCCCAGCATTTT
TRBJ2-2 - many TRBV18 CASSPGFQNTGELFF TGTGCCAGCTCACCAGGGTTCCAGAACACCGGGGAGCTGTTTTTT
TRBJ2-1 TRBD2 few TRBV7-6 CASSYGLGRRGSGSNNEQFF TGTGCCAGCAGCTACGGACTGGGCCGGAGAGGTAGCGGGAGTAACAATGAGCAGTTCTTC